This TCR beta chain appears in the sequencing data of a study of cytomegalovirus exposure and HLA in healthy donors. The study's findings and limits: Cytomegalovirus-associated TCR beta chains were listed, numbering 150 to 200.

Assay used: immunoSEQ multiplex PCR; TCRdb lists only in-frame clones, some missing. This sample has 150,000 to 200,000 clones, with around 88% found just once. Turning to this clone: Its antigen is not identified.

CDR1 is SGHTA and CDR2 is FQGNSA in the germline V gene. V dropped 5 bases and J dropped 5; count of bases not matched to a gene: 12. The CDR3 sequence is 17 residues long. This clonotype originated in a woman under 30 in good health and CMV-seronegative. The chain carries TRBV7-2 and TRBJ2-5; TRBD2 agrees at 12 bases. Sequenced material: PBMCs. The CDR3 DNA sequence: TGTGCCAGCAGCCACAACATCGGACTAGCGGGAACGGAGACCCAGTACTTC. As protein: CASSHNIGLAGTETQYF.